The text below deals with one T cell receptor (beta chain). The antigen is undetermined. Sequencing used immunoSEQ multiplex PCR; TCRdb keeps in-frame clones, though not all of them. The repertoire holds some 150,000 clones, with 85% to 90% as singletons. The sample is drawn from a study of T cell responses to AZD1222 COVID-19 vaccine. Study-level results: Baseline seropositivity characterized only a handful of AZD1222 recipients. Spike was spanned by vaccine-associated CD4 TCRs, which were dominant at 160-218 and 743-854.

The germline gives CDR1 SGHRS, CDR2 YFSETQ. Trimming removed 6 bases from V and 3 bases from J; junction bases left unmatched: 5. The CDR3 is 14 residues long. V gene TRBV5-1 combines with J gene TRBJ2-3, with 9 bases matching TRBD2. The sample consisted of peripheral blood, taken 28 days after the second dose of the MenACWY control vaccine. The clonotype was recovered from an adult who received the MenACWY meningococcal vaccine as a control. This CDR3 reads CASTRLAVTDTQYF. CDR3 in DNA: TGCGCCAGCACCCGACTAGCGGTTACAGATACGCAGTATTTT.